A single sample gave rise to the 9 T cell receptor beta chains below, sequenced in a study of T cell responses to AZD1222 COVID-19 vaccine. Some clones are missing from TCRdb's copy, which holds only in-frame ones; the method was immunoSEQ multiplex PCR. The sample has roughly 96,000 clones; roughly nine tenths are singletons. This specimen consisted of peripheral blood, obtained on day 0 of AZD1222 vaccination. Receptors originate from an adult in good health.

In DNA, the CDR3 is TGTGCCAGCAGCCGGGGAAGTTCGTCCTACGAGCAGTACTTC. Translating gives CASSRGSSSYEQYF. The chain recombines TRBV27 with TRBJ2-7, with a possible D match to TRBD2 (5 bases). Germline V gene data show CDR1 as MNHEY and CDR2 as SMNVEV (reference sequence). The CDR3 has 14 residues. V was shortened by 6 bases and J by 1 base, with 13 bases between the two germline ends.

The chain is built from TRBV5-1 and TRBJ1-3; the D is unclear. The CDR3 has 15 amino acids. Trimming removed 0 bases from V and 0 bases from J, with 7 bases in between. Germline CDR1 SGHRS, CDR2 YFSETQ. CDR3 nucleotide sequence: TGCGCCAGCAGCTTGGGGTTAAGCTCTGGAAACACCATATATTTT. The encoded protein is CASSLGLSSGNTIYF.

The chain combines TRBV6-1 with TRBJ1-1; no definite D call. CDR3 size: 12 residues. With 2 bases removed from V and 7 bases from J, the gap between germline ends came to 8 bases. The germline gives CDR1 MNHNS, CDR2 SASEGT. In DNA form, the CDR3 reads TGTGCCAGCAGTGAATTTGAAGTTGAAGCTTTCTTT. Translated, it gives CASSEFEVEAFF.

The genes are TRBV5-4 and TRBJ2-7, with TRBD1 as a possible D gene (6 bases). Looked up from germline, CDR1 is SGHNT and CDR2 is YYREEE (reference sequence). This CDR3 has 13 amino acids. The V end lost 2 bases, the J end lost 6 bases, and 12 bases lay between the germline ends. The CDR3 DNA follows: TGTGCCAGCAGCTTACAGGGTAGCCCCGAGCAGTACTTC. Encoded protein: CASSLQGSPEQYF.

This rearrangement joins TRBV6-1 to TRBJ1-2; D remains ambiguous. V was trimmed by 0 bases and J by 4 bases, leaving 6 bases between them. The CDR3 is 13 amino acids. Germline loops: CDR1 MNHNS, CDR2 SASEGT. CDR3 nucleotide sequence: TGTGCCAGCAGTGAAGCGCGAGGCTATGGCTACACCTTC. Translated: CASSEARGYGYTF.

The V gene is TRBV29-1, the J gene TRBJ1-2; D possibly corresponds to TRBD1 (6 bases). V lost 6 bases, J lost 2 bases, and 10 bases lay in between. The V gene's germline CDR1 is SQVTM and CDR2 ANQGSEA. There are 12 residues in the CDR3. The CDR3 DNA follows: TGCAGCGTCCGGACAGAAAACTATGGCTACACCTTC. Its translation: CSVRTENYGYTF.

The CDR3 sequence is CASSLGGTGELFF. In DNA, the CDR3 is TGTGCCAGCAGCTTGGGGGGAACCGGGGAGCTGTTTTTT. The gene calls are TRBV5-6 and TRBJ2-2; D not resolved. V was shortened by 0 bases and J by 5 bases, with 5 bases between the two germline ends. This CDR3 is built from 13 residues. Germline assignment: CDR1 SGHDT and CDR2 YYEEEE.

CDR3 sequence reads: CASGLVLRTWEHSGNTIYF. As DNA, the CDR3 is TGTGCTAGTGGTTTGGTCCTAAGGACATGGGAGCACTCTGGAAACACCATATATTTT. The rearrangement links TRBV12-5 to TRBJ1-3; perhaps TRBD1 as D (5 bases). The CDR3 is 19 amino acids. CDR1 and CDR2 (germline): LGHNT, FRNRAP. V lost 0 bases and J lost 0, with 18 bases in between.

V gene TRBV5-4 combines with J gene TRBJ1-2; 9 bases match TRBD1. The CDR3 extends over 11 amino acids. The V and J ends lost 4 bases and 14 bases, in that order; junction bases with no gene match: 6. Per germline, CDR1 SGHNT and CDR2 YYREEE (reference sequence). The CDR3 sequence: CASSGDRGGTF. CDR3 sequence (DNA): TGTGCCAGCAGCGGTGACAGGGGGGGTACCTTC.